The following is a T cell receptor (beta chain) sequence with its context. Although they were nominally healthy when sampled, donors likely had unrecorded immune exposures. V was cut by 3 bases and J by 5 bases, with 14 bases left in between. The length of the CDR3 is 15 residues. From germline, CDR1 is LNHDA and CDR2 SQIVND (reference sequence). PCR employed 60 Vbeta and 13 Jbeta primers. The data were produced by immunoSEQ multiplex PCR, yet TCRdb's version contains in-frame clones alone and is incomplete. The sample includes over 150,000 clones, about 75% of them seen just once. The sample is drawn from a study of cytomegalovirus exposure and HLA in healthy donors.

The specimen sequenced was PBMCs. The V gene is TRBV19, the J gene TRBJ1-5; D remains ambiguous. The sequence was collected from a male donor in good health and CMV-seropositive. This CDR3 reads CASSIIGTRDQPQHF. The DNA of the CDR3 is TGTGCCAGTAGTATTATAGGTACTCGGGATCAGCCCCAGCATTTT.